The clone carrying this T cell receptor (beta chain) was seen many times. The treatment was: skin biopsy from PPD injection site in Mantoux-positive individual. Input was roughly 1 to 1000 ng of DNase-treated total RNA without cell sorting. Tuberculin skin test biopsies were taken where PPD was injected in Mantoux-positive people. The data belong to a study of naive and memory T cell subsets. In germline, CDR1 is SGHNT, CDR2 YYREEE (reference sequence). CDR3 length: 14 amino acids. V was clipped by 1 base and J by 2 bases, with 10 bases between them. Blood and skin TCR RNA was reverse transcribed with alpha and beta constant primers. From the UMI-ligation and nested PCR reads, TCRdb called clonotypes with MiXCR, one entry per CDR3 protein. Of fewer than 20,000 distinct CDR3 sequences detected, approximately 9.7% appear once; the ten largest clones hold nearly 7%.

This receptor was identified in an adult in good health. The chain combines TRBV5-4 with TRBJ2-7; possibly TRBD2 for D (6 bases). The sequences come from skin, collected from a tuberculin skin test site. CDR3 amino acids: CASSLPGDPYEQYF. The CDR3 nucleotides are TGTGCCAGCAGCTTGCCGGGAGACCCCTACGAGCAGTACTTC. The full variable domain, with the rest looked up from reference TRBV5-4 and TRBJ2-7, is ETGVTQSPTHLIKTRGQQVTLRCSSQSGHNTVSWYQQALGQGPQFIFQYYREEENGRGNFPPRFSGLQFPNYSSELNVNALELDDSALYLCASSLPGDPYEQYFGPGTRLTVT.